This T cell receptor beta chain is drawn from a study of T cell repertoires in cytomegalovirus infection. This clonotype was observed many times. TCRdb re-derived calls from the reads in MiXCR, one entry per CDR3 protein. The sample lists roughly 200,000 distinct CDR3 sequences; 8.5% to 10% were seen once. This TCR came from a human donor in good health (CMV status not recorded). Some clones in this sample may be carry-over from other donors' samples. Sequenced material: PBMCs.

CDR3 amino acids: CASSHRPSGSSYEQYF. The DNA for the CDR3 is TGTGCCAGCAGCCACCGCCCTAGCGGAAGCTCCTACGAGCAGTACTTC. The chain joins TRBV11-2 to TRBJ2-7; 7 bases fit TRBD2. This CDR3 is built from 16 residues. Germline trimming cut 5 bases from V and 0 bases from J; bases unmatched to any gene: 10. From germline, CDR1 is SGHAT and CDR2 FQNNGV.